This T cell receptor beta chain was obtained from a study of blood T cell repertoires in COVID-19 (dated by TCRdb to about 2020). The study in broad terms: Samples covering the acute and convalescent phases of COVID-19 were provided by collaborators in the United States, Italy and Spain. The dataset comprised deeply sampled blood TCRbeta repertoires from subjects exposed to, actively infected with, or recovered from COVID-19. The material from the prospective study consisted of cDNA or gDNA derived from T cells, B-cell-depleted T cells, or PBMCs. The repertoires were released in a freely available public database meant as a resource for research on the immune response to SARS-CoV-2. The samples were drawn from the first 160 participants of the ongoing ImmuneRACE study and from 950 to 1,500 subjects provided by 6 global collaborators. Where available, HLA class I and class II types were obtained from metadata supplied by the sample provider rather than from assay-based typing. The sample metadata nearly always contained a de-identified subject ID, COVID-19 status, age in years and sex.

Notes on this clone: It has no known antigen specificity. There are no base qualities to consult, and no much larger clone falls within one base.

From V the trimming removes 6 bases and from J it removes 6 bases, while the gene matches leave 10 bases of the junction unaccounted for. From cysteine to phenylalanine, the CDR3 is 14 amino acids long. Only CDR3 DNA is held: 42 bases, read in frame from base 1. CDR1 MNHEY and CDR2 SVGAGI were looked up in the germline V gene. Participants in the prospective study were enrolled through a virtual design, were aged 18 to 89 years, and lived in approximately 25 United States geographic areas. In the prospective study, cohorts were assigned on the basis of participant-reported clinical history obtained from a screening survey and a study questionnaire. ImmuneRACE Cohort 3 recovered participants were defined by two consecutive negative NP/OP PCR tests, healthcare professional clearance, or symptom resolution. In the prospective study, mobile phlebotomists collected whole blood, serum and a nasopharyngeal or oropharyngeal swab from each participant. Additional blood draws and questionnaires over an approximately 2-month period could optionally be provided by prospective study participants. Before DNA extraction, prospective study blood samples were shipped either frozen or at room temperature.

TCRbeta CDR3 regions were amplified from genomic DNA using the immunoSEQ Assay, a bias-controlled multiplex PCR. The authors' pipeline ran thus. The number of nucleated cells in each sample was estimated by amplification of reference gene primers within the assay. To quantify the absolute abundance of each unique TCRbeta CDR3 rearrangement, sequence reads were collapsed and filtered. For each sample, productive Simpson clonality was calculated by taking the square root of Simpson's diversity index across productive rearrangements. TCRdb took this table from immuneACCESS and kept in-frame rearrangements with V and J called. Such tables lack part of the clones; where checked against another copy, unresolved V genes explain under half of the gap, and the rest is unexplained. Clone size and V and J calls were adopted from that table, with D and trimming inferred from the DNA. For this sample the table gives hundreds of thousands of clones, of which more than 75% were detected only once. Clones ranked in the top ten supply about 4% of the sample.

What the research found in general, with its limitations: The amount of clinical and demographic metadata varied by source and participant and was provided uncurated.

This receptor was taken from a man under 40 who had recovered from COVID-19. The sequence links TRBV6-5 to TRBJ2-7, and 8 junction bases match TRBD1. The sequencing sample was made of PBMCs or T cells enriched from blood (not recorded which). CDR3 reads: CASSPGTGTAEQYF. The bases read TGTGCCAGCAGCCCAGGGACAGGTACAGCCGAGCAGTACTTC.